This section outlines one TCR beta chain sequence together with its context. The data belong to a study of PD-L1 blockade in urothelial cancer. The sample's time point: peripheral blood 6 weeks after treatment start. Sequencing used immunoSEQ multiplex PCR; TCRdb keeps in-frame clones, though not all of them. Among around 62,000 clones listed, about 88% were seen once. Trimming stripped 3 bases from V and 0 bases from J, with 11 bases between. Germline CDR1 reads SGDLS; CDR2 reads YYNGEE. This CDR3 is built from 15 residues. The material was PBMCs, obtained around atezolizumab (anti-PD-L1) treatment. The chain carries TRBV9 and TRBJ2-3; no definite D call. The receptor was isolated from a man in his 60s with urothelial cancer. The CDR3 here is CASSARARSTDTQYF. The CDR3 DNA reads as TGTGCCAGCAGCGCCCGAGCGAGAAGCACAGATACGCAGTATTTT.